The 26 T cell receptor beta chains below come from one sample, sequenced in a study of blood T cell repertoires in COVID-19. This table comes from immunoSEQ multiplex PCR, and its TCRdb copy is limited to in-frame clones, with some not included. The sample lists about 270,000 clones, 86% occurring once. Sequenced material: peripheral blood. Source of these receptors: a woman aged 60 to 75 who had recovered from COVID-19.

This clone was recorded a few times. The chain carries TRBV7-8 and TRBJ1-6; no firm D call. There are 13 residues in the CDR3. Trimming cost V 2 bases and J 10 bases, with 9 bases left between them. Germline V CDR1 and CDR2: SGHVS, FQNEAQ. CDR3 residues: CASSLFNSSPLHF. In DNA, the CDR3 is TGTGCCAGCAGCTTATTTAATTCCTCACCCCTCCACTTT.

For this clone: Other DNA sequences in this sample translate to the same CDR3. The chain couples TRBV11-1 to TRBJ1-6; 7 positions agree with TRBD1. This CDR3 has 14 amino acids. Germline values: CDR1 SGHAT, CDR2 FQDESV (reference sequence). V was pared by 5 bases and J by 5 bases, with 3 bases of the junction left unmatched. The DNA for the CDR3 is TGTGCCAGCAGCCTGACAGGGAATAATTCACCCCTCCACTTT. Its protein product is CASSLTGNNSPLHF.

This clone was seen only a few times. The chain employs TRBV24-1 and TRBJ1-5, with 8 bases that match TRBD1. CDR3 length equals 16 residues. Germline-derived CDR1 and CDR2 are KGHDR and SFDVKD. Unmatched junction bases numbered 5, after V lost 4 bases and J lost 1 base. The CDR3 region has the DNA TGTGCCACCAGTGAACCGGGACAGGCGAGCAATCAGCCCCAGCATTTT. This codes for CATSEPGQASNQPQHF.

The chain joins TRBV7-3 to TRBJ1-1; 10 nucleotides align to TRBD1. Trimming took 6 bases from V and 5 from J; bases not matched to a gene: 6. CDR3 size: 14 residues. From germline, CDR1 is SGHTA and CDR2 FQGTGA. This CDR3 is CASSRQGAGTEAFF. The CDR3 DNA reads TGTGCCAGCAGTCGACAGGGGGCAGGGACTGAAGCTTTCTTT.

The rearrangement uses TRBV21-1 and TRBJ2-5; the table's D call, TRBD2, has no DNA check behind it. TRBV21-1 is classified as a pseudogene. This CDR3 is 12 amino acids long. The CDR3 protein is CASSKTLETQYF. The CDR3 DNA sequence: TGTGCCAGCAGCAAGACTTTGGAGACCCAGTACTTC.

This chain uses TRBV27 with TRBJ2-1, with D unresolved. Germline assignment: CDR1 MNHEY and CDR2 SMNVEV (reference sequence). Trimming took 3 bases from V and 3 from J, leaving 6 bases between them. There are 13 residues in the CDR3. The CDR3 is CASSFEYYNEQFF. The CDR3 region has the DNA TGTGCCAGCAGTTTTGAGTACTACAATGAGCAGTTCTTC.

The gene calls are TRBV11-3 and TRBJ1-3; D is ambiguous. Germline V gene data show CDR1 as SGHNT and CDR2 as YENEEA. V was shortened by 4 bases and J by 4 bases, with 14 bases between the two germline ends. This CDR3 region has 15 residues. DNA of the CDR3: TGTGCCAGCAGCTCCGGGCTGGGCGGGGGAAACACCATATATTTT. Its translation: CASSSGLGGGNTIYF.

The rearrangement joins TRBV25-1 to TRBJ2-7; D gene unclear. CDR3 length equals 12 residues. The germline CDR1 and CDR2 sequences are MGHDK and SYGVNS. The V gene lost 2 bases and the J gene lost 7 bases, with 9 bases spanning the gap. The CDR3 coding sequence is TGTGCCAGCAGTGAAAGTTCCGGGGAGCAGTACTTC. It is translated as CASSESSGEQYF.

The V and J genes are TRBV19 and TRBJ1-2; the D is unclear. The CDR3 runs 13 residues. Germline assignment: CDR1 LNHDA and CDR2 SQIVND (reference sequence). V was cut by 5 bases and J by 4 bases, with 11 bases left in between. CDR3: CASSVDKGYGYTF. The CDR3 bases are TGTGCCAGTAGTGTCGACAAAGGCTATGGCTACACCTTC.

V usage is TRBV2 and J usage is TRBJ1-2; D is unresolved. Germline CDR1 is SNHLY and CDR2 is FYNNEI. V was trimmed by 2 bases and J by 5 bases, leaving 6 bases between them. This CDR3 has 12 amino acids. CDR3 in amino acids: CASSEFGYGYTF. The CDR3 region has the DNA TGTGCCAGCAGTGAATTCGGGTATGGCTACACCTTC. Based on the CDR3 plus reference TRBV2 and TRBJ1-2, the full variable domain is EPEVTQTPSHQVTQMGQEVILRCVPISNHLYFYWYRQILGQKVEFLVSFYNNEISEKSEIFDDQFSVERPDGSNFTLKIRSTKLEDSAMYFCASSEFGYGYTFGSGTRLTVV.

The V call is TRBV2, the J call TRBJ2-7; the D gene is possibly TRBD2 (6 bases). Germline V CDR1 and CDR2: SNHLY, FYNNEI. This CDR3 is 14 amino acids long. Trimming left V 3 bases short and J 7 bases short, with 16 bases between. The CDR3 here is CASSDGTGVGEQYF. DNA for the CDR3: TGTGCCAGCAGTGATGGAACGGGGGTAGGAGAGCAGTACTTC. Supplemented by reference TRBV2 and TRBJ2-7, the full variable domain reads EPEVTQTPSHQVTQMGQEVILRCVPISNHLYFYWYRQILGQKVEFLVSFYNNEISEKSEIFDDQFSVERPDGSNFTLKIRSTKLEDSAMYFCASSDGTGVGEQYFGPGTRLTVT.

The CDR3 is CASSLPRLAGGPNTGELFF. The CDR3 DNA is TGTGCCAGCAGCTTACCCCGGCTAGCGGGGGGTCCGAACACCGGGGAGCTGTTTTTT. This chain joins TRBV7-3 and TRBJ2-2; 11 positions agree with TRBD2. CDR1 is SGHTA, CDR2 FQGTGA, per germline. Trimming at V came to 2 bases and at J to 0 bases, leaving 8 bases not matched to a gene. The CDR3 covers 19 residues.

The V and J genes are TRBV5-4 and TRBJ2-3; D ambiguous. With 9 bases removed from V and 4 bases from J, the gap between germline ends came to 9 bases. This CDR3 is 11 amino acids long. Looked up from germline, CDR1 is SGHNT and CDR2 is YYREEE (reference sequence). Here the CDR3 reads CATLVADTQYF. The CDR3, as DNA: TGTGCCACCTTAGTGGCAGATACGCAGTATTTT.

The V gene is TRBV7-2, the J gene TRBJ2-7; 9 nucleotides match TRBD1. Trimming took 6 bases from V and 6 from J; bases not matched to a gene: 6. Germline CDR1 is SGHTA and CDR2 is FQGNSA. The CDR3 consists of 13 residues. The CDR3 loop is CASSRDRAFEQYF. CDR3 DNA sequence: TGTGCCAGCAGTAGGGACAGGGCATTCGAGCAGTACTTC.

This chain uses TRBV27 with TRBJ2-7; the D gene is possibly TRBD2 (6 bases). The CDR3 length is 13 residues. CDR1 MNHEY and CDR2 SMNVEV come from the germline V gene (reference sequence). V was pared by 7 bases and J by 0 bases, with 10 bases between. As DNA, the CDR3 is TGTGCCAGCAACCCGGGAGCCTCCTACGAGCAGTACTTC. Protein product: CASNPGASYEQYF.

This clone was seen a single time. CDR3 residues: CASSLRAGVQETQYF. The CDR3 bases are TGCGCCAGCAGCTTGAGGGCGGGGGTACAAGAGACCCAGTACTTC. This chain links TRBV5-1 with TRBJ2-5, with 7 nucleotides matching TRBD2. The V gene's germline CDR1 is SGHRS and CDR2 YFSETQ. The CDR3 loop spans 15 amino acids. With 1 base clipped from V and 2 bases from J, the junction kept 5 bases outside the gene matches.

This clone was counted between two and nine times. The rearrangement uses TRBV6-5 and TRBJ1-2, with 7 bases fitting TRBD1. The germline V gene encodes CDR1 MNHEY and CDR2 SVGAGI. The CDR3 has 12 residues. Trimming cost V 7 bases and J 2 bases; bases outside gene matches: 1. This CDR3 is CASKGQNYGYTF. CDR3 sequence (DNA): TGTGCCAGCAAGGGACAGAACTATGGCTACACCTTC.

This clone was seen more than once but under ten times. The chain employs TRBV2 and TRBJ1-2, with a weak D call TRBD1 (5 bases). CDR3 length: 14 residues. V was clipped by 11 bases and J by 3 bases, with 19 bases between them. Germline CDR1 SNHLY, CDR2 FYNNEI. CDR3 in amino acids: CALQKQVAYYGYTF. CDR3 coding DNA: TGTGCCCTCCAGAAACAGGTGGCATACTATGGCTACACCTTC.

This clone was recorded only once. V usage is TRBV9 and J usage is TRBJ2-5; 8 bases match TRBD2. Germline CDR1 SGDLS, CDR2 YYNGEE. This CDR3 is built from 14 residues. Trimming cost V 0 bases and J 10 bases; bases outside gene matches: 8. The CDR3 region is CASSVAFDGGGQYF. The CDR3 DNA follows: TGTGCCAGCAGCGTAGCTTTTGACGGGGGGGGCCAGTACTTC.

The chain links TRBV6-4 to TRBJ1-5; D gene unclear. V lost 9 bases to trimming and J lost 6 bases, with 9 bases between them. Germline V gives CDR1 MRHNA, CDR2 SNTAGT. The CDR3 is 11 residues long. The CDR3 here is CARPSGQPQHF. CDR3 coding DNA: TGTGCCAGGCCTTCGGGTCAGCCCCAGCATTTT.

CDR3 amino acids: CASISGNNEQFF. DNA of the CDR3: TGTGCCAGCATTTCGGGAAACAATGAGCAGTTCTTC. The J gene is TRBJ2-1, the V gene TRBV28; TRBD2 is a possible D gene (5 bases). This CDR3 is 12 amino acids long. Between the trimmed V and J ends, which lost 7 bases and 5 bases, there was a span of 9 bases. Germline lookup yields CDR1 MDHEN and CDR2 SYDVKM.

The chain uses TRBV24-1 and TRBJ1-4; 7 bases are a match to TRBD1. Trimming took 3 bases from V and 8 from J; bases not matched to a gene: 11. This CDR3 has 16 amino acids. CDR1 and CDR2 (germline): KGHDR, SFDVKD. CDR3: CATSDGGRGAGEKLFF. The CDR3 DNA follows: TGTGCCACCAGTGATGGGGGCAGGGGGGCAGGAGAAAAACTGTTTTTT.

J is TRBJ1-1 and V is TRBV11-2; the match to TRBD1 covers 7 bases. The V gene end was trimmed by 6 bases and the J gene end by 11 bases; junction bases not matched to a gene: 18. The length of the CDR3 is 15 residues. The germline gives CDR1 SGHAT, CDR2 FQNNGV. The CDR3 DNA is TGTGCCAGCAGTCCCCCCGGGACAGCCCCCCGGGGGGCTTTCTTT. Its translation is CASSPPGTAPRGAFF.

This clone has a handful of counts. This sequence joins TRBV7-6 and TRBJ2-1, with 9 bases that match TRBD2. The CDR3 loop spans 16 amino acids. Germline trimming cut 1 base from V and 2 bases from J; bases unmatched to any gene: 3. Germline CDR1 is SGHVS and CDR2 is FNYEAQ. This chain's CDR3 is CASSLGSGGTYNEQFF. DNA for the CDR3: TGTGCCAGCAGCTTAGGAAGCGGGGGGACCTACAATGAGCAGTTCTTC.

This clone has only a few counts. The chain has TRBV5-5 and TRBJ2-2, with TRBD2 matching 12 bases. The CDR3 extends over 19 amino acids. Per the germline V gene, CDR1 is SGHKS and CDR2 is YYEKEE (reference sequence). Trimming cost V 4 bases and J 0 bases; bases outside gene matches: 10. CDR3 sequence (DNA): TGTGCCAGCAGCCAGATCCTACTAGCGGGGGGCGCGAACACCGGGGAGCTGTTTTTT. Protein: CASSQILLAGGANTGELFF.

The chain links TRBV19 to TRBJ1-1; no reliable D call. V was shortened by 5 bases and J by 2 bases, with 9 bases between the two germline ends. This CDR3 comprises 13 residues. Germline V gene data show CDR1 as LNHDA and CDR2 as SQIVND (reference sequence). The CDR3 region is CASSQQSNTEAFF. CDR3 nucleotide sequence: TGTGCCAGTAGTCAACAGAGTAACACTGAAGCTTTCTTT. The full variable domain, completed using reference TRBV19 and TRBJ1-1, is DGGITQSPKYLFRKEGQNVTLSCEQNLNHDAMYWYRQDPGQGLRLIYYSQIVNDFQKGDIAEGYSVSREKKESFPLTVTSAQKNPTAFYLCASSQQSNTEAFFGQGTRLTVV.